The 24 T cell receptor beta chains in this list originate from one sample, sequenced in a study of OX40 agonist ivuxolimab in advanced cancers. The protocol was immunoSEQ multiplex PCR, while the TCRdb copy is restricted to in-frame clones and leaves out a portion. This sample carries about 67,000 clones, about 85% of them seen once, and the ten largest clones take 2% to 2.5%. Sequences were derived from CD4+ or CD8+ T cells sorted from blood, sampled in a trial of the OX40 agonist ivuxolimab. Every receptor here comes from an adult with an advanced solid tumor such as melanoma, head and neck, liver or kidney cancer.

CDR3 amino acids: CASSPSQNQPQHF. The DNA for the CDR3 is TGTGCCAGCTCACCATCCCAAAATCAGCCCCAGCATTTT. The chain recombines TRBV18 with TRBJ1-5; D is unresolved. Germline V CDR1 and CDR2: KGHSH, LQKENI. This CDR3 has 13 residues. V was trimmed by 2 bases and J by 4 bases, leaving 6 bases between them.

DNA of the CDR3: TGTGCCAGCAGTCGGGACAGGGGAATCGGGGAGCTGTTTTTT. Its translation: CASSRDRGIGELFF. This chain joins TRBV2 and TRBJ2-2, with 10 bases aligning to TRBD1. J gave up 7 bases and V 5 bases, and 4 bases lay outside the gene matches. This CDR3 is built from 14 residues. Germline CDR1 reads SNHLY; CDR2 reads FYNNEI.

The gene calls are TRBV6-1 and TRBJ2-2; TRBD1 matches at 7 bases. The V segment lost 5 bases and the J segment 3 bases; nucleotides outside the gene matches: 3. The CDR3 covers 14 residues. Germline CDR1 and CDR2: MNHNS and SASEGT. The CDR3 is CASSPGTDTGELFF. Here the CDR3 DNA reads TGTGCCAGCAGTCCCGGGACAGACACCGGGGAGCTGTTTTTT.

The V call is TRBV7-2, the J call TRBJ1-2; maybe TRBD1 (5 bases). Germline lookup yields CDR1 SGHTA and CDR2 FQGNSA. Trimming took 7 bases from V and 8 from J, leaving 17 bases between them. The CDR3 is 13 residues long. In DNA, the CDR3 is TGTGCCAGCACTTCCCAACGGGGGGACGGCTACACCTTC. Protein product: CASTSQRGDGYTF.

The V gene is TRBV21-1, the J gene TRBJ2-5; the table's D call TRBD2 went unverified against the DNA. TRBV21-1 is deemed a pseudogene. The CDR3 totals 16 residues. CDR3 protein: CASSKPSLDCPETQYF. The CDR3 DNA reads as TGTGCCAGCAGCAAACCCTCCCTGGACTGCCCGGAGACCCAGTACTTC.

This clone was observed a handful of times. J is TRBJ2-7 and V is TRBV15; TRBD2 is a possible D gene (5 bases). The CDR3 extends over 14 amino acids. Trimming removed 0 bases from V and 9 bases from J, with 15 bases in between. Germline V lookup: CDR1 LNHNV, CDR2 YYDKDF (reference sequence). The CDR3 region is CATSREGGTRGQYF. CDR3 DNA sequence: TGTGCCACCAGCAGAGAAGGAGGAACCCGTGGGCAGTACTTC.

The chain combines TRBV28 with TRBJ1-5, with no clear D. Germline V CDR1 and CDR2: MDHEN, SYDVKM. The length of the CDR3 is 14 residues. With 6 bases removed from V and 8 bases from J, the gap between germline ends came to 17 bases. The CDR3 nucleotides read TGTGCCAGCAGCGTATCTTATATTCGTGAGCCCCAGCATTTT. The encoded protein is CASSVSYIREPQHF.

The rearrangement uses TRBV6-6 and TRBJ2-5, with D possibly being TRBD2 (6 bases). Trimming shortened V by 5 bases and J by 4 bases, and 8 bases separated the two germline ends. CDR3 size: 12 residues. Per germline, CDR1 MNHNY and CDR2 SVGAGI (reference sequence). The CDR3 region is CASSATRETQYF. The CDR3 nucleotides read TGTGCCAGCAGTGCGACTAGAGAGACCCAGTACTTC.

The chain employs TRBV4-2 and TRBJ2-5, with D unresolved. There are 14 residues in the CDR3. CDR1 LGHNA and CDR2 YNFKEQ come from the germline V gene. With 4 bases removed from V and 5 bases from J, the gap between germline ends came to 14 bases. CDR3 sequence (DNA): TGTGCCAGCAGCCCTCCCGGCCCCGGGGAGACCCAGTACTTC. This gives the protein CASSPPGPGETQYF.

The V call is TRBV28, the J call TRBJ2-1; D perhaps matches TRBD2 (6 bases). Trimming removed 6 bases from V and 4 bases from J, with 7 bases in between. Germline V gene sequence: CDR1 MDHEN, CDR2 SYDVKM. The CDR3 extends over 12 amino acids. This chain's CDR3 is CASSGGYNEQFF. Here the CDR3 DNA reads TGTGCCAGCAGCGGAGGGTACAATGAGCAGTTCTTC.

The chain employs TRBV4-2 and TRBJ1-1; D not certain. Germline V gene lookup returns CDR1 LGHNA and CDR2 YNFKEQ. Trimming took 4 bases from V and 1 from J, leaving 7 bases between them. The CDR3 contains 13 residues. CDR3 sequence: CASSLEANTEAFF. In DNA form, the CDR3 reads TGTGCCAGCAGCCTCGAGGCGAACACTGAAGCTTTCTTT.

V and J are TRBV7-8 and TRBJ1-1; 10 bases agree with TRBD1. V lost 4 bases and J lost 0; bases outside the gene matches: 8. CDR1 SGHVS and CDR2 FQNEAQ come from the germline V gene. This CDR3 region has 17 residues. Here the CDR3 reads CASSSFRDRGMNTEAFF. The DNA of the CDR3 is TGTGCCAGCAGCTCTTTCCGGGACAGGGGCATGAACACTGAAGCTTTCTTT.

This clone was seen only once. This sequence joins TRBV20-1 and TRBJ2-3; D not resolved. Germline CDR1 reads DFQATT; CDR2 reads SNEGSKA (reference sequence). The CDR3 totals 10 residues. CDR3 in amino acids: CSLITDTQYF. CDR3 coding DNA: TGCAGCCTAATAACAGATACGCAGTATTTT.

The J gene is TRBJ2-2, the V gene TRBV14; 7 positions agree with TRBD2. The germline CDR1 and CDR2 sequences are SGHDN and FVKESK. Trimming took 0 bases from V and 6 from J; bases not matched to a gene: 13. There are 18 residues in the CDR3. In DNA form, the CDR3 reads TGTGCCAGCAGCCAAGATAAATGGCGGACTAGTTGGCCCGGGGAGCTGTTTTTT. This codes for CASSQDKWRTSWPGELFF.

The V and J genes are TRBV25-1 and TRBJ1-1; the match to TRBD1 covers 10 bases. This CDR3 spans 17 amino acids. The germline CDR1 and CDR2 sequences are MGHDK and SYGVNS. V shed 2 bases, J shed 1 base, and the junction held 7 bases outside the gene matches. The CDR3 bases are TGTGCCAGCAGTGAAGCGGGACAGGGGACGTCGAACACTGAAGCTTTCTTT. It specifies CASSEAGQGTSNTEAFF.

The chain couples TRBV5-1 to TRBJ2-2; TRBD1 might be the D (6 bases). The germline gives CDR1 SGHRS, CDR2 YFSETQ. The CDR3 sequence is 14 residues long. Trimming took 6 bases from V and 1 from J, leaving 10 bases between them. Here the CDR3 reads CASMWTVNTGELFF. DNA for the CDR3: TGCGCCAGCATGTGGACAGTGAACACCGGGGAGCTGTTTTTT.

This clone was counted between two and nine times. The same CDR3 can be traced to other DNA sequences in this sample. The CDR3 is CASSLGSYNEQFF. The CDR3, as DNA: TGCGCCAGCAGCTTGGGGTCGTACAATGAGCAGTTCTTC. The V and J genes are TRBV5-1 and TRBJ2-1; no clear D gene. This CDR3 region has 13 residues. V was shortened by 0 bases and J by 4 bases, with 5 bases between the two germline ends. CDR1 SGHRS and CDR2 YFSETQ come from the germline V gene.

The chain is built from TRBV19 and TRBJ2-5, with a tentative D call TRBD1 (6 bases). Per the germline V gene, CDR1 is LNHDA and CDR2 is SQIVND (reference sequence). V was cut by 4 bases and J by 0 bases, with 9 bases left in between. This CDR3 spans 14 amino acids. CDR3 nucleotide sequence: TGTGCCAGTAGTAGGGGACACTACCAAGAGACCCAGTACTTC. It encodes CASSRGHYQETQYF.

The rearrangement links TRBV7-9 to TRBJ1-2; D not certain. Germline V lookup: CDR1 SEHNR, CDR2 FQNEAQ (reference sequence). The CDR3 is made up of 14 amino acids. Trimming left V 3 bases short and J 7 bases short, with 15 bases between. The CDR3 coding sequence is TGTGCCAGCAGCTTTTTGGACCCTAAAGGTGGCTACACCTTC. Its protein is CASSFLDPKGGYTF.

CDR3 sequence reads: CASSPGLAGGQELFF. As DNA, the CDR3 is TGTGCCAGCAGCCCAGGACTAGCGGGAGGGCAGGAGCTGTTTTTT. The chain has TRBV7-3 and TRBJ2-2, with TRBD2 identical over 15 bases. The V and J ends lost 5 bases and 10 bases, in that order; junction bases with no gene match: 5. The CDR3 is 15 amino acids. Germline V gives CDR1 SGHTA, CDR2 FQGTGA.

This clone was counted a few times. The V and J genes are TRBV7-6 and TRBJ1-3, with unresolved D. V lost 0 bases and J 4 bases, leaving 10 bases between the germline ends. Germline loops: CDR1 SGHVS, CDR2 FNYEAQ. The CDR3 loop spans 15 amino acids. CDR3 bases: TGTGCCAGCAGCTTAGCAGAGGGTTCCGGAAACACCATATATTTT. Protein product: CASSLAEGSGNTIYF.

The chain recombines TRBV5-4 with TRBJ2-3, with 7 bases matching TRBD2. Germline V gene sequence: CDR1 SGHNT, CDR2 YYREEE (reference sequence). The CDR3 spans 16 residues. With 0 bases clipped from V and 4 bases from J, the junction kept 8 bases outside the gene matches. CDR3 bases: TGTGCCAGCAGCTTGGACGGCTTGACTAGCCCAGATACGCAGTATTTT. This sequence encodes CASSLDGLTSPDTQYF.

The chain employs TRBV7-3 and TRBJ2-7, with D possibly TRBD2 on 6 matching bases. Germline-derived CDR1 and CDR2 are SGHTA and FQGTGA. The CDR3 runs to 14 residues. Between the trimmed V and J ends, which lost 5 bases and 0 bases, there was a span of 11 bases. Written as DNA, the CDR3 is TGTGCCAGCAGCCCGCGGGACGGCTCCTACGAGCAGTACTTC. It codes for CASSPRDGSYEQYF.

The chain joins TRBV28 to TRBJ2-7, with 10 nucleotides matching TRBD1. After removal of 6 bases from V and 3 bases from J, the junction contained 5 bases not matched to a gene. CDR1 is MDHEN and CDR2 is SYDVKM in the germline V gene. The CDR3 totals 14 residues. Here the CDR3 reads CASSRDRGFYEQYF. As DNA, the CDR3 is TGTGCCAGCAGCCGGGACAGGGGCTTCTACGAGCAGTACTTC.